One sample yielded the 31 T cell receptor beta chains listed below, sequenced in a study of shared clonotypes between healthy human individuals. Profiled with immunoSEQ multiplex PCR; TCRdb holds only in-frame clones, not every one. The sample consists of roughly 850,000 clones, 90% to 98% of them appearing once. Naive CD8 cells lacked CD45RO and underwent positive selection for CCR7, leaving out terminally differentiated effector memory CD45RA+ cells. Sequenced: naive CD8+ T cells sorted from blood. The receptors derive from a man between 25 and 39 years old in good health.

The chain carries TRBV27 and TRBJ1-5; a possible D gene is TRBD1 (6 bases). Germline V gives CDR1 MNHEY, CDR2 SMNVEV (reference sequence). V dropped 1 base and J dropped 5 bases, with 12 bases sitting between them. The CDR3 has 15 residues. CDR3 amino acids: CASSLLGAGDQPQHF. DNA of the CDR3: TGTGCCAGCAGTTTATTGGGGGCTGGGGATCAGCCCCAGCATTTT.

This clone was detected only once. The DNA of the CDR3 is TGTGCCAGCAGTTGGACTAGCGGGAACTCCTACGAGCAGTACTTC. The encoded protein is CASSWTSGNSYEQYF. This chain uses TRBV27 with TRBJ2-7; TRBD2 agrees at 12 bases. The CDR3 consists of 15 residues. Germline V CDR1 and CDR2: MNHEY, SMNVEV (reference sequence). With V trimmed by 4 bases and J by 0 bases, 1 base remained unmatched.

CDR3 DNA: TGCGCCAGCAGCTTGCCTGAGGGAACGAACACCGGGGAGCTGTTTTTT. Encoded protein: CASSLPEGTNTGELFF. The chain carries TRBV5-1 and TRBJ2-2, with D perhaps matching TRBD2 (5 bases). Germline V gene lookup returns CDR1 SGHRS and CDR2 YFSETQ. V dropped 1 base and J dropped 0 bases, with 10 bases sitting between them. The CDR3 consists of 16 residues.

The V gene is TRBV7-2, the J gene TRBJ1-1; 11 nucleotides line up with TRBD1. From germline, CDR1 is SGHTA and CDR2 FQGNSA. The CDR3 totals 15 residues. J lost 5 bases, V lost 4 bases, and 6 bases had no gene match. The CDR3 loop is CASSSDRGLLTEAFF. DNA for the CDR3: TGTGCCAGCAGCTCGGACAGGGGGCTGTTGACTGAAGCTTTCTTT.

The J gene is TRBJ2-3, the V gene TRBV9; a weak D match, TRBD1 (5 bases). V lost 5 bases and J 0 bases, leaving 13 bases between the germline ends. CDR3 length: 15 amino acids. In germline, CDR1 is SGDLS, CDR2 YYNGEE. The CDR3 nucleotides are TGTGCCAGCAGTGGTGACAGTGCTAGCACAGATACGCAGTATTTT. Translated, it gives CASSGDSASTDTQYF.

The V gene is TRBV9, the J gene TRBJ2-7; TRBD2 aligns across 7 bases. The V segment lost 7 bases and the J segment 7 bases; nucleotides outside the gene matches: 17. Germline values: CDR1 SGDLS, CDR2 YYNGEE. The CDR3 contains 15 residues. The CDR3 protein is CASAVGLAAADEQYF. CDR3 bases: TGTGCCAGCGCCGTGGGGCTAGCGGCGGCGGATGAGCAGTACTTC.

The chain joins TRBV5-1 to TRBJ2-5; TRBD2 aligns across 13 bases. The CDR3 covers 19 residues. V lost 4 bases and J lost 0; bases outside the gene matches: 12. Germline loops: CDR1 SGHRS, CDR2 YFSETQ. The CDR3 DNA reads TGCGCCAGCAGCGGCCGACTAGCGGGAGGCCTGGAGTACCAAGAGACCCAGTACTTC. Protein: CASSGRLAGGLEYQETQYF. Full variable domain (rest looked up from reference TRBV5-1 and TRBJ2-5): KAGVTQTPRYLIKTRGQQVTLSCSPISGHRSVSWYQQTPGQGLQFLFEYFSETQRNKGNFPGRFSGRQFSNSRSEMNVSTLELGDSALYLCASSGRLAGGLEYQETQYFGPGTRLLVL.

V gene TRBV7-9 combines with J gene TRBJ1-2; possibly TRBD1 for D (5 bases). The length of the CDR3 is 16 residues. V lost 0 bases and J 0 bases, leaving 11 bases between the germline ends. Germline V CDR1 and CDR2: SEHNR, FQNEAQ (reference sequence). The CDR3 here is CASSLAPGMANYGYTF. The DNA for the CDR3 is TGTGCCAGCAGCTTAGCGCCAGGGATGGCTAACTATGGCTACACCTTC.

This chain joins TRBV7-3 and TRBJ2-5; 9 positions match TRBD1. The CDR3 sequence is 16 residues long. Germline CDR1 SGHTA, CDR2 FQGTGA. V gave up 5 bases and J gave up 4 bases; unmatched junction bases: 11. For the CDR3, the DNA is TGTGCCAGCAGCCCCGGGGGACAGGGATTGAGAGAGACCCAGTACTTC. The encoded protein is CASSPGGQGLRETQYF.

The chain links TRBV4-3 to TRBJ2-1, with a weak D call TRBD2 (5 bases). V was clipped by 0 bases and J by 6 bases, with 9 bases between them. This CDR3 spans 14 amino acids. CDR1 and CDR2 (germline): LGHNA, YSLEER. The chain's CDR3 is CASSQDEGSNEQFF. CDR3 nucleotide sequence: TGCGCCAGCAGCCAAGACGAAGGGAGCAATGAGCAGTTCTTC.

This chain joins TRBV2 and TRBJ1-3; unclear D gene. This CDR3 has 14 residues. Trimming left V 5 bases short and J 9 bases short, with 17 bases between. CDR1 SNHLY and CDR2 FYNNEI come from the germline V gene. The CDR3 DNA reads as TGTGCCAGCAGTCCCGGTTTCGGCGGGGTCACCATATATTTT. Translated: CASSPGFGGVTIYF. The variable domain in full, with the rest retrieved from reference TRBV2 and TRBJ1-3, is EPEVTQTPSHQVTQMGQEVILRCVPISNHLYFYWYRQILGQKVEFLVSFYNNEISEKSEIFDDQFSVERPDGSNFTLKIRSTKLEDSAMYFCASSPGFGGVTIYFGEGSWLTVV.

The chain uses TRBV5-5 and TRBJ2-5; 9 bases are shared with TRBD1. V trimming: 2 bases; J trimming: 4 bases; junction bases outside the gene matches: 6. Per the germline V gene, CDR1 is SGHKS and CDR2 is YYEKEE (reference sequence). The CDR3 spans 15 residues. The CDR3 nucleotides are TGTGCCAGCAGCTTCGGGACAGGGAGTGGAGAGACCCAGTACTTC. Translation: CASSFGTGSGETQYF.

The chain is built from TRBV18 and TRBJ2-2; 8 positions match TRBD1. From germline, CDR1 is KGHSH and CDR2 LQKENI. This CDR3 is 16 amino acids long. Unmatched junction bases numbered 3, after V lost 2 bases and J lost 1 base. The CDR3 region has the DNA TGTGCCAGCTCACCATGGACAGGGATGAACACCGGGGAGCTGTTTTTT. This encodes CASSPWTGMNTGELFF.

V usage is TRBV7-8 and J usage is TRBJ1-1; D ambiguous. Germline-derived CDR1 and CDR2 are SGHVS and FQNEAQ. The CDR3 is 15 amino acids. V lost 2 bases and J 2 bases, leaving 12 bases between the germline ends. The CDR3: CASSLMDGANTEAFF. The CDR3 nucleotides read TGTGCCAGCAGCTTAATGGACGGCGCCAACACTGAAGCTTTCTTT.

The J gene is TRBJ2-2, the V gene TRBV18, with 9 nucleotides matching TRBD2. CDR3 length: 15 amino acids. The ends lost 4 bases at V and 5 bases at J; junction bases unmatched: 5. The germline CDR1 and CDR2 sequences are KGHSH and LQKENI. The CDR3, as DNA: TGTGCCAGCTCACTAGCGGGAGAAGTAACCGGGGAGCTGTTTTTT. Translating it yields CASSLAGEVTGELFF.

The V and J genes are TRBV27 and TRBJ2-5; D is perhaps TRBD2 (6 bases). This CDR3 has 12 amino acids. The germline V gene has CDR1 MNHEY and CDR2 SMNVEV (reference sequence). Trimming shortened V by 4 bases and J by 7 bases, and 10 bases separated the two germline ends. CDR3 bases: TGTGCCAGCAGTTATGGGGGAGGGACCCAGTACTTC. As protein: CASSYGGGTQYF.

J is TRBJ2-1 and V is TRBV11-3; D is unclear. This CDR3 region has 13 residues. The V gene's germline CDR1 is SGHNT and CDR2 YENEEA. The V and J ends lost 5 bases and 8 bases respectively, with 13 bases between them. CDR3 bases: TGTGCCAGCAGCCCCGAGACAAACGATGAGCAGTTCTTC. Its translation: CASSPETNDEQFF.

This chain connects TRBV6-1 to TRBJ2-3, with D hard to call. V lost 0 bases to trimming and J lost 2 bases, with 12 bases between them. Looked up from germline, CDR1 is MNHNS and CDR2 is SASEGT. The CDR3 runs 16 residues. The CDR3 here is CASSEATPTYTDTQYF. In nucleotides, the CDR3 is TGTGCCAGCAGTGAAGCTACCCCGACCTACACAGATACGCAGTATTTT.

CDR3 residues: CASRRTGAAHEQYF. The CDR3 DNA is TGTGCCAGCAGACGGACAGGGGCGGCGCACGAGCAGTACTTC. The V and J genes are TRBV27 and TRBJ2-7, with 9 nucleotides matching TRBD1. Germline trimming cut 6 bases from V and 5 bases from J; bases unmatched to any gene: 8. CDR1 MNHEY and CDR2 SMNVEV come from the germline V gene (reference sequence). This CDR3 has 14 amino acids.

The rearrangement joins TRBV5-5 to TRBJ1-2; D is unclear. The V and J ends lost 4 bases and 8 bases respectively, with 24 bases between them. Germline V CDR1 and CDR2: SGHKS, YYEKEE (reference sequence). This CDR3 has 16 residues. The CDR3 region is CASSPSRVAPKEGYTF. CDR3 bases: TGTGCCAGCAGCCCGTCGCGCGTCGCACCAAAGGAGGGCTACACCTTC.

J is TRBJ2-7 and V is TRBV11-2; no clear D. Germline V CDR1 and CDR2: SGHAT, FQNNGV. This CDR3 region has 14 residues. The V end lost 4 bases, the J end lost 2 bases, and 12 bases lay between the germline ends. CDR3 nucleotide sequence: TGTGCCAGCAGCTATGGTAAGGGCCCCTACGAGCAGTACTTC. Amino acid sequence: CASSYGKGPYEQYF.

This chain connects TRBV27 to TRBJ2-2; D is unresolved. V lost 4 bases and J lost 2, with 8 bases in between. Germline lookup yields CDR1 MNHEY and CDR2 SMNVEV (reference sequence). This CDR3 comprises 14 residues. DNA for the CDR3: TGTGCCAGCAGTTATGGGATAAACACCGGGGAGCTGTTTTTT. Its protein is CASSYGINTGELFF.

The chain uses TRBV13 and TRBJ2-1; a possible D gene is TRBD2 (6 bases). This CDR3 is 15 amino acids long. Germline V CDR1 and CDR2: PRHDT, FYEKMQ (reference sequence). The ends were cut back, 5 bases at V and 3 bases at J, with 14 bases in the middle. The CDR3 coding sequence is TGTGCCAGCAGCCCCGGGACTTCAAACTACAATGAGCAGTTCTTC. It encodes CASSPGTSNYNEQFF.

In the case of this clone: The sample carries other DNA sequences with the same CDR3. V gene TRBV9 combines with J gene TRBJ2-2, with D hard to call. CDR3 length: 15 amino acids. V was shortened by 0 bases and J by 0 bases, with 6 bases between the two germline ends. Per germline, CDR1 SGDLS and CDR2 YYNGEE. The CDR3 DNA reads as TGTGCCAGCAGCGTAGAGGCAGCGAACACCGGGGAGCTGTTTTTT. It is translated as CASSVEAANTGELFF.

This clone was observed a handful of times. The chain has TRBV9 and TRBJ1-4, with TRBD1 as a possible D gene (5 bases). The CDR3 runs 15 residues. V lost 4 bases and J 0 bases, leaving 10 bases between the germline ends. Germline V gene lookup returns CDR1 SGDLS and CDR2 YYNGEE. The CDR3 region has the DNA TGTGCCAGCAGCCTGCAGGGCGCAACTAATGAAAAACTGTTTTTT. Its protein is CASSLQGATNEKLFF.

This chain links TRBV11-2 with TRBJ2-7, with 9 bases aligning to TRBD1. The CDR3 is 17 amino acids. CDR1 SGHAT and CDR2 FQNNGV come from the germline V gene. Trimming at V came to 7 bases and at J to 4 bases, leaving 17 bases not matched to a gene. The CDR3 region has the DNA TGTGCCAGCAACTCTAGGGGAAGACAGGGGGATACTTACGAGCAGTACTTC. Its translation is CASNSRGRQGDTYEQYF.

This clone was recorded only once. V and J are TRBV4-1 and TRBJ1-1; 7 positions agree with TRBD1. From germline, CDR1 is MGHRA and CDR2 YSYEKL. V dropped 3 bases and J dropped 4; count of bases not matched to a gene: 8. This CDR3 region has 15 residues. The CDR3 loop is CASSHSTDRVTEAFF. The CDR3 DNA follows: TGCGCCAGCAGCCATTCGACCGACAGGGTCACTGAAGCTTTCTTT.

The rearrangement joins TRBV15 to TRBJ1-5, with D perhaps matching TRBD1 (6 bases). V dropped 1 base and J dropped 4 bases, with 11 bases sitting between them. In germline, CDR1 is LNHNV, CDR2 YYDKDF (reference sequence). This CDR3 comprises 15 residues. The CDR3 sequence is CATSRVGQGNQPQHF. In DNA, the CDR3 is TGTGCCACCAGCAGAGTTGGGCAGGGGAATCAGCCCCAGCATTTT.

This clone was found once. The CDR3 is CASSQAVRGRETQYF. CDR3 in DNA: TGTGCCAGCAGCCAAGCGGTCAGGGGGCGAGAGACCCAGTACTTC. The chain employs TRBV14 and TRBJ2-5; 8 positions match TRBD1. Germline V gives CDR1 SGHDN, CDR2 FVKESK. The V segment lost 1 base and the J segment 4 bases; nucleotides outside the gene matches: 5. CDR3 length equals 15 residues.

This clone was seen a few times. The genes are TRBV2 and TRBJ2-5, with TRBD1 matching over 11 bases. The V and J ends lost 7 bases and 5 bases, in that order; junction bases with no gene match: 6. The CDR3 sequence is 14 residues long. The germline CDR1 and CDR2 sequences are SNHLY and FYNNEI. The CDR3 bases are TGTGCCAGCAAGGGGCGGGACAGGGGGGAGACCCAGTACTTC. Its translation: CASKGRDRGETQYF.

A single count supports this clone. This same CDR3 is encoded by further DNA sequences in the sample. This chain connects TRBV7-6 to TRBJ2-3; D gene unclear. From germline, CDR1 is SGHVS and CDR2 FNYEAQ. There are 14 residues in the CDR3. Trimming removed 0 bases at V and 2 bases at J, with 6 bases between. DNA for the CDR3: TGTGCCAGCAGCTTAGCGGGGTCCACAGATACGCAGTATTTT. This codes for CASSLAGSTDTQYF. Looking up the rest from reference TRBV7-6 and TRBJ2-3 gives the full variable domain: GAGVSQSPRYKVTKRGQDVALRCDPISGHVSLYWYRQALGQGPEFLTYFNYEAQQDKSGLPNDRFSAERPEGSISTLTIQRTEQRDSAMYRCASSLAGSTDTQYFGPGTRLTVL.